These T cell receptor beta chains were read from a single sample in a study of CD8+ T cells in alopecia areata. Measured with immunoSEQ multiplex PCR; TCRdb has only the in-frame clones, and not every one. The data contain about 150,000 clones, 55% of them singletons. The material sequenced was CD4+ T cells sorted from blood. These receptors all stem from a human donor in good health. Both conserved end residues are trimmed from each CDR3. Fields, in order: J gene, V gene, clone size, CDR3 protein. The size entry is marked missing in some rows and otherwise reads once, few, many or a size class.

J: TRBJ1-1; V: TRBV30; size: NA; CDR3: AWSVWGSKNTEAF
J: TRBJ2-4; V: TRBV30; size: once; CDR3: AWSVSAARAIQY
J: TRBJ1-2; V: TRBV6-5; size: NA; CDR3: ASSYSLTLFYGYT
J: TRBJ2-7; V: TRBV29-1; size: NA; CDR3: SVTRNEQY
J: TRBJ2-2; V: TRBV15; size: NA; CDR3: ATSRDRRGLNTGELF
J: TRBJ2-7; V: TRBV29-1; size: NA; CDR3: SVGASSYEQY
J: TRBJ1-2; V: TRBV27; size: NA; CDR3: ASSSWDFREGYT
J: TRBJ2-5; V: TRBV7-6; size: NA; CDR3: ASSCAGLGCGPGETQY
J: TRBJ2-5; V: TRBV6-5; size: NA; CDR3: ASSYKRAETQY
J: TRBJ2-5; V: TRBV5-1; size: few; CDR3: ASTNQETQY
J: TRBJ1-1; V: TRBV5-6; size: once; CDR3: ASSSTGEGMNTEAF
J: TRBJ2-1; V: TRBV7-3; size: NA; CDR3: ASSPRGGDVNEQF
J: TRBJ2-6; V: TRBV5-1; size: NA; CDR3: ASSLGQGAPGANVLT
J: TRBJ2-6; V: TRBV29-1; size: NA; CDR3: SAEVAGGANVLT
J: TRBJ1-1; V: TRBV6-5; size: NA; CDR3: ASSFGDTEAF
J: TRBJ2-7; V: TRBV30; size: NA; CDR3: AWRRSSYEQY